This TCR beta chain is drawn from a study of tissue T cells after allogeneic stem cell transplantation. Study-wide results and limits: Anatomically similar tissues had similar TCR repertoires within each patient. In patients and mice, blood and spleen missed much of tissue repertoire. Motif-based clustering found tissue-specific repertoire signatures shared across patients, though few clones were shared.

This clone was seen only once. Its antigen is still unknown. The gene names given are mouse names. The sequenced fragment ends 1 residue before the CDR3 boundary, so the rest is inferred from the germline J gene. Germline assignment: CDR1 NSQYPW and CDR2 LRSPGD (reference sequence). This CDR3 is 13 amino acids long. V shed 4 bases, J shed 8 bases, and the junction held 2 bases outside the gene matches. TCRbeta CDR3 was sequenced at survey depth with template counts. Sequenced by immunoSEQ multiplex PCR; TCRdb stores in-frame clones only, minus some. Of some 48,000 clones listed, 73% were seen once; the top ten hold around 0.5%.

The clonotype was recovered from a pool of C57BL/6 mice in good health. Sample: sorted cells pooled from one or two spleens. The rearrangement joins TRBV1 to TRBJ1-6; TRBD1 matches 7 bases. TRBJ1-6 is an ORF, with its function uncertain. The CDR3 loop is CTCSGQGDSPLYF. The CDR3 DNA, read in part, is TGCACCTGCAGTGGACAGGGTGATTCGCCCCTCTAC.